The rows below give T cell receptor beta chains drawn from one sample of a study of identical twins. TCRdb reprocessed the 5' RACE reads with MiXCR, giving one entry per CDR3 protein. Here the sample spans about 920,000 distinct CDR3 sequences, about 12% being singletons. The same sample was also studied in work on yellow fever vaccine responses in identical twins.

Sequencing was carried out using PBMCs. These receptors originate from a woman between 18 and 29 years old in good health. Each CDR3 is given with its conserved first and last residue. A D gene is named only where the DNA matches it firmly. Size values are once, few and many counts, or a class for expanded clones, and some rows have none.

D gene,clone size,J gene,V gene,CDR3 DNA,CDR3 protein
-,many,TRBJ2-1,TRBV27,TGTGCCAGCAGCAGAGGGAGTGAGCAGTTCTTC,CASSRGSEQFF
-,few,TRBJ2-4,TRBV7-2,TGTGCCAGCAGCTTATCGATGGGCGGGGGCCCTAAAAACATTCAGTACTTC,CASSLSMGGGPKNIQYF
-,-,TRBJ1-6,TRBV4-1,TGCGCCAGCAGCCAAGGGTACAGGCGGGAAGATTCACCCCTCCACTTT,CASSQGYRREDSPLHF
TRBD1,-,TRBJ1-4,TRBV4-1,TGCGCCAGCAGCCCGACAGGGGTGGGTGAAAAACTGTTTTTT,CASSPTGVGEKLFF
TRBD2,many,TRBJ2-3,TRBV12-3/TRBV12-4,TGTGCCAGCAGTTTCGGGGGGGGCAGCACAGATACGCAGTATTTT,CASSFGGGSTDTQYF
TRBD1,-,TRBJ2-1,TRBV20-1,TGCAGTGCTGAGGACAGGGGGGCAGGATGGGGCAATGAGCAGTTCTTC,CSAEDRGAGWGNEQFF
-,-,TRBJ1-1,TRBV5-1,TGCGCCAGCAGCTTGGTTTCGGGAGAAGCTTTCTTT,CASSLVSGEAFF
TRBD1,few,TRBJ2-1,TRBV28,TGTGCCAGCAGTTTTTCGGGACAGGGGAGGCATGAGCAGTTCTTC,CASSFSGQGRHEQFF
TRBD1,-,TRBJ2-7,TRBV12-3/TRBV12-4,TGTGCCAGCAGTCACCTCTCGGCGGACAGGGATCCCTACGAGCAGTACTTC,CASSHLSADRDPYEQYF
TRBD1,few,TRBJ2-2,TRBV4-1,TGCGCCAGCAGCCCGGCCGGACAGGGAGTTACCGGGGAGCTGTTTTTT,CASSPAGQGVTGELFF
TRBD2,-,TRBJ2-1,TRBV10-3,TGTACCATCTGTTTCTTTGCGGGGGGGCCTCCCTCGGGCAATGAGCAGTTCTTC,CTICFFAGGPPSGNEQFF
TRBD2,-,TRBJ2-2,TRBV6-5,TGTGCCAGCAGTTCAGGACTAGCGGGGGGGCCCGGCACCGGGGAGCTGTTTTTT,CASSSGLAGGPGTGELFF
-,many,TRBJ2-7,TRBV27,TGTGCCAGCAGTTTATCGAACTTAGGATACGAGCAGTACTTC,CASSLSNLGYEQYF
-,few,TRBJ2-4,TRBV15,TGTGCCACCTCCTCAGGAGGCAAAAACATTCAGTACTTC,CATSSGGKNIQYF
-,once,TRBJ2-1,TRBV18,TGTGCCAGCTCACCACAGTCCGGGTACGGATCCAATGAGCAGTTCTTC,CASSPQSGYGSNEQFF
TRBD2,few,TRBJ2-1,TRBV29-1,TGCAGCGTTGGGACTAGCGGGAAGGTTGAGCAGTTCTTC,CSVGTSGKVEQFF
-,-,TRBJ2-3,TRBV6-2/TRBV6-3,TGTGCCAGCACCAAGGAGGGAACGAGTAGCACAGATACGCAGTATTTT,CASTKEGTSSTDTQYF
TRBD1,-,TRBJ2-7,TRBV10-1,TGCGCCAGCAGTGAGGCAGGGACAGGATACGAGCAGTACTTC,CASSEAGTGYEQYF
TRBD1,-,TRBJ2-4,TRBV28,TGTGCCAGCAGTGGACAGGCAGCCAAAAACATTCAGTACTTC,CASSGQAAKNIQYF
-,-,TRBJ1-4,TRBV24-1,TGTGCCACCAGTGATTTGCGGCAACTTCCTGAAAAACTGTTTTTT,CATSDLRQLPEKLFF
-,few,TRBJ1-1,TRBV29-1,TGCAGCGTTAGGCCCCGGGGCCCGAACACTGAAGCTTTCTTT,CSVRPRGPNTEAFF
-,-,TRBJ2-3,TRBV27,TGTGCCAGCCTAGGGGGGGAGGCAGTTACGCAGTATTTT,CASLGGEAVTQYF
-,many,TRBJ1-1,TRBV29-1,TGCAGCGCTAGGCCGGACACTGAAGCTTTCTTT,CSARPDTEAFF
TRBD1,-,TRBJ2-5,TRBV18,TGTGCCAGCTCACCACCGACAGGGGAAGAGACCCAGTACTTC,CASSPPTGEETQYF
-,-,TRBJ2-3,TRBV2,TGTGCCAGCAAATCGCGAGCAGATACGCAGTATTTT,CASKSRADTQYF
-,many,TRBJ2-3,TRBV12-3/TRBV12-4,TGTGCCAGCAGTTTGTGGGAACCGGGAGATACGCAGTATTTT,CASSLWEPGDTQYF
-,-,TRBJ1-1,TRBV20-1,TGCAGTGCGAGAAACGTTTTCCGGGGGCTCTGGAACACTGAAGCTTTCTTT,CSARNVFRGLWNTEAFF
-,-,TRBJ2-5,TRBV12-3/TRBV12-4,TGTGCCAGCACCTATCAACAACAAGAGACCCAGTACTTC,CASTYQQQETQYF
TRBD2,many,TRBJ2-2,TRBV3-1,TGTGCCAGCAGCTTACCCCATCGACTAGCGGGAGGTCGCACCGGGGAGCTGTTTTTT,CASSLPHRLAGGRTGELFF
-,many,TRBJ2-1,TRBV5-1,TGCGCCAGCAGCCCGGGACAAGGGCCCTACAATGAGCAGTTCTTC,CASSPGQGPYNEQFF
-,-,TRBJ2-1,TRBV5-1,TGCGCCAGCCTACTGGAGGGGGGGGACCCCCGGGAGCAGTTCTTC,CASLLEGGDPREQFF
-,few,TRBJ2-2,TRBV28,TGTGCCAGCAGTTTGGGTGACAGACACACCGGGGAGCTGTTTTTT,CASSLGDRHTGELFF
-,many,TRBJ2-5,TRBV4-2,TGTGCCAGCAGCCATGAAACGGGGGCCGGGGGAGAGACCCAGTACTTC,CASSHETGAGGETQYF
-,-,TRBJ2-1,TRBV15,TGTGCCACCAGCAGAGATGAGGATTTAAGGGAGCAGTTCTTC,CATSRDEDLREQFF
-,many,TRBJ1-1,TRBV29-1,TGCAGCGTTGATATGGCGTCTGAAGCTTTCTTT,CSVDMASEAFF
-,-,TRBJ2-3,TRBV6-1,TGTGCCAGCAGCCCCCCCGGACGGGACACGGGGGCGCTGTATTTT,CASSPPGRDTGALYF
-,few,TRBJ1-2,TRBV10-2,TGCGCCAGCCTCGAGGCAGGGGAGCCCTATGGCTACACCTTC,CASLEAGEPYGYTF
-,-,TRBJ2-1,TRBV5-6,TGTGCCAGCAGCTTGGGGATTCGCAATGAGCAGTTCTTC,CASSLGIRNEQFF
-,many,TRBJ1-4,TRBV6-1,TGTGCCAGCTCTGGGCAGGGGAACGAAAAACTGTTTTTT,CASSGQGNEKLFF
-,few,TRBJ1-1,TRBV10-3,TGTGCCATCAGTGAGTCGTGGGGGGCTGAAGCTTTCTTT,CAISESWGAEAFF